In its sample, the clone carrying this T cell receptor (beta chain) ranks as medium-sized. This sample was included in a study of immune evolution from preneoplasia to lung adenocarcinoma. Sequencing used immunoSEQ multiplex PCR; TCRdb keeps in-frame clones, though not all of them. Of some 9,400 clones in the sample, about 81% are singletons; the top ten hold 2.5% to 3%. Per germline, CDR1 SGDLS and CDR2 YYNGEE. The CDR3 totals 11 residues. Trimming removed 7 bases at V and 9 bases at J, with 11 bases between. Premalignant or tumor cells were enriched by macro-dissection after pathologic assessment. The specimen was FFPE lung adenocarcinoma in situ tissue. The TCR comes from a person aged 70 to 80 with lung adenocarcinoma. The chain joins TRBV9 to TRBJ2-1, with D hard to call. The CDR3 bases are TGTGCCAGCGCAGGTTGGGGTGAGCAGTTCTTC. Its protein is CASAGWGEQFF.